This is a list of T cell receptor beta chains from one sample in a study of beta chain features in type 1 diabetes. Repertoires were generated with immunoSEQ multiplex PCR, while TCRdb's copy carries only in-frame clones and drops some. The table shows approximately 260,000 clones, with about 20% occurring only once. The sample consisted of naive CD4+ T cells from blood. These receptors were taken from a woman between 35 and 50 years old with type 1 diabetes. Both conserved end residues are part of each CDR3. The D gene is left open where the match is weak. Rows give clone size only sometimes, using once, few, many, or a class for an expanded clone.

d_call	j_call	v_call	cdr3_length	clone_size	cdr3_nt	cdr3_aa
TRBD2	TRBJ2-1	TRBV5-1	15	NA	TGCGCCAGCAACGGACTAGCGGGAACCAACAATGAGCAGTTCTTC	CASNGLAGTNNEQFF
NA	TRBJ2-2	TRBV6-6	12	NA	TGTGCCAGCGCAGGGTTCACCGGGGAGCTGTTTTTT	CASAGFTGELFF
NA	TRBJ2-7	TRBV30	12	few	TGTGCCTGGACCAGGGGACCCTACGAGCAGTACTTC	CAWTRGPYEQYF
TRBD1	TRBJ2-7	TRBV29-1	14	NA	TGCAGCGTTGCCCGGACAGGGGGCCGGGACGAGCAGTACTTC	CSVARTGGRDEQYF
TRBD1	TRBJ1-2	TRBV7-2	14	NA	TGTGCCAGCAGCCTAGACAGGGTTAACTATGGCTACACCTTC	CASSLDRVNYGYTF
TRBD1	TRBJ2-7	TRBV28	15	NA	TGTGCCAGCAGTTCCTCCGGGACAGGCACCTACGAGCAGTACTTC	CASSSSGTGTYEQYF
TRBD2	TRBJ2-1	TRBV11-3	12	NA	TGTGCCAGCAGCTTAGCTGACGGGAGGGAGTTCTTC	CASSLADGREFF
NA	TRBJ1-4	TRBV7-9	16	few	TGTGCCAGCAGCACGTCCGCGGGGGCTGGGGATGAAAAACTGTTTTTT	CASSTSAGAGDEKLFF
NA	TRBJ2-3	TRBV2	16	NA	TGTGCCAGCAGTGAATTCGGCGGGATCCGCACAGATACGCAGTATTTT	CASSEFGGIRTDTQYF
NA	TRBJ2-7	TRBV6-5	15	few	TGTGCCAGCAGTTCCGCCCGGGAGCCTTGGTACGAGCAGTACTTC	CASSSAREPWYEQYF
TRBD1	TRBJ1-1	TRBV6-5	14	NA	TGTGCCAGCATAAGACAGGGGGCCGCCACTGAAGCTTTCTTT	CASIRQGAATEAFF
NA	TRBJ1-2	TRBV7-9	14	NA	TGTGCCAGCAGCTTAGAACATTCTTCCTATGGCTACACCTTC	CASSLEHSSYGYTF
NA	TRBJ2-1	TRBV27	14	once	TGTGCCAGCAGTTCTAGTCGGGTTGCCAATGAGCAGTTCTTC	CASSSSRVANEQFF
TRBD2	TRBJ2-1	TRBV5-1	13	NA	TGCGCCAGCAGCCCCCGGGAGGGGAATGAGCAGTTCTTC	CASSPREGNEQFF
TRBD1	TRBJ1-6	TRBV6-5	15	NA	TGTGCCAGCAGTTACCGAGGGGGCGCCGATTCACCCCTCCACTTT	CASSYRGGADSPLHF
NA	TRBJ1-1	TRBV7-9	14	NA	TGTGCCAGCAGCCGCCCGGGGGAAGGGGCTGAAGCTTTCTTT	CASSRPGEGAEAFF
NA	TRBJ2-7	TRBV6-6	15	few	TGTGCCAGCAGTTTCTACCGCGGACAGTCCAACGAGCAGTACTTC	CASSFYRGQSNEQYF
NA	TRBJ2-3	TRBV7-9	14	NA	TGTGCCAGCAGCCCCCCGGGTGTAACAGATACGCAGTATTTT	CASSPPGVTDTQYF
NA	TRBJ2-1	TRBV27	13	few	TGTGCCAGCAGTTTGCAGGAAGGCTATGAGCAGTTCTTC	CASSLQEGYEQFF
TRBD2	TRBJ2-6	TRBV9	19	few	TGTGCCAGCAGCCCCAGGACTAGCGGGAGTTTGACTGGGGCCAACGTCCTGACTTTC	CASSPRTSGSLTGANVLTF
TRBD1	TRBJ1-2	TRBV9	13	few	TGTGCCAGCAGCCCGGACAGGAACTATGGCTACACCTTC	CASSPDRNYGYTF
NA	TRBJ1-1	TRBV7-9	14	few	TGTGCCAGCAGCCTCGTCTCTATGAACACTGAAGCTTTCTTT	CASSLVSMNTEAFF
NA	TRBJ2-1	TRBV27	15	few	TGTGCCAGCACCCCGGCGACTGCGGGCGATGGTGAGCAGTTCTTC	CASTPATAGDGEQFF
NA	TRBJ1-2	TRBV28	12	NA	TGTGCCAGCACCTATCCCTCCTATGGCTACACCTTC	CASTYPSYGYTF
NA	TRBJ1-5	TRBV7-9	14	NA	TGTGCCAGCAGCCCGGCGACGGAGAATCAGCCCCAGCATTTT	CASSPATENQPQHF
TRBD1	TRBJ1-1	TRBV5-4	14	NA	TGTGCCAGCAGCTTGAGGGACAGGAACACTGAAGCTTTCTTT	CASSLRDRNTEAFF
TRBD1	TRBJ1-5	TRBV11-1	14	few	TGTGCCAGCAGTCAAACAGGGGCCAATCAGCCCCAGCATTTT	CASSQTGANQPQHF
NA	TRBJ1-2	TRBV29-1	13	NA	TGCAGCGTTGTTGCAGGGGCGGACTATGGCTACACCTTC	CSVVAGADYGYTF
NA	TRBJ2-1	TRBV7-8	15	few	TGTGCCAGCAGCTTAGCTACCGCCGGGGCGGGGGAGCAGTTCTTC	CASSLATAGAGEQFF
NA	TRBJ2-2	TRBV29-1	12	few	TGCAGCGTGACAGTGAACACCGGGGAGCTGTTTTTT	CSVTVNTGELFF
TRBD2	TRBJ2-7	TRBV2	14	few	TGTGCCAGCAGGACACTAGCGGGGGGGAACGAGCAGTACTTC	CASRTLAGGNEQYF
NA	TRBJ1-1	TRBV6-1	17	NA	TGTGCCAGCAGTGCCCGGGGCGGGGGCCGCGGAGGGACTGAAGCTTTCTTT	CASSARGGGRGGTEAFF
NA	TRBJ1-1	TRBV6-5	15	few	TGTGCCAGCATCCCGTGGGAGGGGGGGAACACTGAAGCTTTCTTT	CASIPWEGGNTEAFF
TRBD2	TRBJ2-7	TRBV28	17	few	TGTGCCAGCAGTGCGGTCGGGACTAGCGGGACCCAATACGAGCAGTACTTC	CASSAVGTSGTQYEQYF
NA	TRBJ2-5	TRBV7-9	15	few	TGTGCCAGCAGCGCGTCGGTCGGGTACCAAGAGACCCAGTACTTC	CASSASVGYQETQYF
TRBD1	TRBJ1-2	TRBV7-2	17	NA	TGTGCCAGCAGCTCGACGATTAGCCAGGGGGCGAGGGATGGCTACACCTTC	CASSSTISQGARDGYTF
NA	TRBJ1-1	TRBV7-9	15	few	TGTGCCAGCAGCTCGCGACAGGTAGTAGACACTGAAGCTTTCTTT	CASSSRQVVDTEAFF
TRBD2	TRBJ2-1	TRBV7-2	16	NA	TGTGCCAGCAGCTTAGTAGGGACTAGCGGGAGCAATGAGCAGTTCTTC	CASSLVGTSGSNEQFF
NA	TRBJ2-7	TRBV5-1	15	NA	TGCGCCAGCAGCTTGTTGATCGGGTGGGCCTACGAGCAGTACTTC	CASSLLIGWAYEQYF
TRBD1	TRBJ2-7	TRBV29-1	13	few	TGCAGCGTTGATGTAGGGGGCCGTTACGAGCAGTACTTC	CSVDVGGRYEQYF
TRBD2	TRBJ2-1	TRBV2	15	once	TGTGCCAGCGGGCAAGTAGCGGGACGAGAGAATGAGCAGTTCTTC	CASGQVAGRENEQFF
TRBD1	TRBJ2-1	TRBV2	13	NA	TGTGCCAGCAGGGGACAGGTCTACAATGAGCAGTTCTTC	CASRGQVYNEQFF
NA	TRBJ2-3	TRBV4-1	15	NA	TGCGCCAGCAGCCAGTCTGGAGCGTTTTCGAATACGCAGTATTTT	CASSQSGAFSNTQYF
NA	TRBJ2-7	TRBV29-1	12	NA	TGCAGCGTTTTGATTAGTTCCTACGAGCAGTACTTC	CSVLISSYEQYF
NA	TRBJ1-1	TRBV7-2	11	NA	TGTGCCAGCAGCTTAGAGGGGGTGGCTTTCTTT	CASSLEGVAFF
TRBD1	TRBJ1-5	TRBV7-2	16	few	TGTGCCAGCAGCTCGGACGGACAGGGTAACAATCAGCCCCAGCATTTT	CASSSDGQGNNQPQHF
NA	TRBJ2-1	TRBV28	9	few	TGTGCCAGTGACAGAAGACAGTTCTTC	CASDRRQFF
NA	TRBJ2-7	TRBV20-1	10	NA	TGCAGTGCCTCGGGTCCGCTGCAGTACTTC	CSASGPLQYF
NA	TRBJ1-1	TRBV4-2	15	NA	TGTGCCAGCAGCCAAGAGCCACTCCCGAACACTGAAGCTTTCTTT	CASSQEPLPNTEAFF
NA	TRBJ2-7	TRBV7-9	13	few	TGTGCCAGCAGCTTCGCCCCTAGGAACGAGCAGTACTTC	CASSFAPRNEQYF
TRBD1	TRBJ1-2	TRBV5-6	13	NA	TGTGCCAGCAGCCAGACAGGGGCCGGTGGCTACACCTTC	CASSQTGAGGYTF
NA	TRBJ2-1	TRBV29-1	14	NA	TGCAGCGTTGAAGAAGGGCTCAGGGAGGATGAGCAGTTCTTC	CSVEEGLREDEQFF
NA	TRBJ1-5	TRBV11-1	13	NA	TGTGCCAGCAGTCCAGGTAGCAATCAGCCCCAGCATTTT	CASSPGSNQPQHF
NA	TRBJ2-7	TRBV15	14	NA	TGTGCCACCAGCAGAGATCTGGAGGGAGACGAGCAGTACTTC	CATSRDLEGDEQYF
NA	TRBJ2-1	TRBV15	14	few	TGTGCCACCAGCAGGGAGGACCTAGTCAATGAGCAGTTCTTC	CATSREDLVNEQFF
NA	TRBJ1-1	TRBV15	14	few	TGTGCCACCAGCAGACAGGGTAGTGGGACTGAAGCTTTCTTT	CATSRQGSGTEAFF
TRBD1	TRBJ2-5	TRBV14	15	NA	TGTGCCAGCAGCGCCCGGACAGGTGCTCAAGAGACCCAGTACTTC	CASSARTGAQETQYF
NA	TRBJ2-5	TRBV7-2	12	NA	TGTGCCAGCAGCCAACGAGCAGAGACCCAGTACTTC	CASSQRAETQYF
TRBD1	TRBJ1-1	TRBV30	13	NA	TGTGCCTGGGGGAACAGGGGTATCCCTGAAGCTTTCTTT	CAWGNRGIPEAFF